This T cell receptor beta chain was recovered during a study of T cell responses to AZD1222 COVID-19 vaccine. Study overall: Second-dose schedules of about 4 or about 12 weeks were combined. Whole-study results and caveats: A rise in Spike-specific TCR breadth and depth followed two AZD1222 doses.

Turning to this clone: Antigen unknown.

V was cut by 5 bases and J by 4 bases, with 11 bases left in between. Germline values: CDR1 MNHNY, CDR2 SVGAGI (reference sequence). The length of the CDR3 is 13 residues. The method was immunoSEQ multiplex PCR; TCRdb's version includes in-frame clones alone and lacks a portion of them. The data show 90,000 to 120,000 clones, 87% seen once. The TCR originated in an adult in good health. V and J are TRBV6-6 and TRBJ1-2; D uncertain. The sequencing here drew on peripheral blood, taken on day 0 of AZD1222 vaccination. The CDR3 sequence is CASSTGPSYGYTF. CDR3 DNA sequence: TGTGCCAGCAGTACCGGGCCCTCCTATGGCTACACCTTC.